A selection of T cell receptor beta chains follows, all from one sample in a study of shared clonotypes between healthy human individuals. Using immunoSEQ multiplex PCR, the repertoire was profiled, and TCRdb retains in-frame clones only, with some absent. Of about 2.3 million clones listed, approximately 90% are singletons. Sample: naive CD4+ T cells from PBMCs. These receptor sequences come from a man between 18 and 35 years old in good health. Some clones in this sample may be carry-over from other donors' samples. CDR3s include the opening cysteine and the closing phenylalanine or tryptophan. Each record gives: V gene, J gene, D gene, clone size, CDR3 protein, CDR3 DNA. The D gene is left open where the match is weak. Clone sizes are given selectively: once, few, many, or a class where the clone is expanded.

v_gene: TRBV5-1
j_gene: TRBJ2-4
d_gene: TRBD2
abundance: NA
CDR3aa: CAPGGSATKNIQYF
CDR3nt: TGCGCCCCCGGCGGGAGTGCGACCAAAAACATTCAGTACTTC

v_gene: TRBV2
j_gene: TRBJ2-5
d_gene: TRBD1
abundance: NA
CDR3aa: CASGPTGQETQYF
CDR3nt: TGTGCCAGCGGACCGACAGGGCAAGAGACCCAGTACTTC

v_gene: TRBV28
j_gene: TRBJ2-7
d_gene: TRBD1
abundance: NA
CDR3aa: CASRPGQVVHYEQYF
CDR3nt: TGTGCCAGCAGACCAGGACAGGTTGTACACTACGAGCAGTACTTC

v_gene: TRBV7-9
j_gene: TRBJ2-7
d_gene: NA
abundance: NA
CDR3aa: CASSFKGVSDEQYF
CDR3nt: TGTGCCAGCAGCTTCAAGGGAGTTAGTGACGAGCAGTACTTC

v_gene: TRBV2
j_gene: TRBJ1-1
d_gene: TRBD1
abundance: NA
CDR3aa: CASSYRGRMNTEAFF
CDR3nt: TGTGCCAGCAGTTACAGGGGGCGAATGAACACTGAAGCTTTCTTT

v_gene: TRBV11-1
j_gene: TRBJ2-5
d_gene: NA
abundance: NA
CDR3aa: CASSLQETQYF
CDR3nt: TGTGCCAGCAGCCTACAAGAGACCCAGTACTTC

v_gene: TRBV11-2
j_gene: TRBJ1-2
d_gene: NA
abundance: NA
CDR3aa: CASSPDRNYGYTF
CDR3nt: TGTGCCAGCAGTCCTGACAGGAACTATGGCTACACCTTC

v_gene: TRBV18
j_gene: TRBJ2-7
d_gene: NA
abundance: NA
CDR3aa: CASSPQQDEQYF
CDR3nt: TGTGCCAGCTCACCACAACAAGACGAGCAGTACTTC

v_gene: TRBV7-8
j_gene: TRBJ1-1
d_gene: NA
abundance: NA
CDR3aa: CASSLTGNTEAFF
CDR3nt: TGTGCCAGCAGCCTCACAGGAAACACTGAAGCTTTCTTT

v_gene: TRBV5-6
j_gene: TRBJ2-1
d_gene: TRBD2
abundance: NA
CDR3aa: CASSWRLADIYNEQFF
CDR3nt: TGTGCCAGCAGCTGGAGACTAGCGGATATTTACAATGAGCAGTTCTTC

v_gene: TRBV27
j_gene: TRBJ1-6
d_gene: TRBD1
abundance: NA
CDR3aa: CASSLRTGTGSPLHF
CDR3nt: TGTGCCAGCAGTCTGAGGACAGGGACGGGGTCACCCCTCCACTTT

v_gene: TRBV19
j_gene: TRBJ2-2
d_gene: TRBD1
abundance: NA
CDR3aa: CASSIYDRVNTGELFF
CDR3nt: TGTGCCAGTAGTATTTACGACAGGGTAAACACCGGGGAGCTGTTTTTT

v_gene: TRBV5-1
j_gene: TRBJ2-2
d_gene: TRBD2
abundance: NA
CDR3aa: CASNRLAGAGELFF
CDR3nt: TGCGCCAGCAACCGACTAGCGGGAGCCGGGGAGCTGTTTTTT

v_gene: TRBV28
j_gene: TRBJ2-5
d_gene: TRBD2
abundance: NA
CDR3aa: CASSLETVAGGRGYF
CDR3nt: TGTGCCAGCAGTTTAGAAACGGTAGCGGGAGGAAGGGGGTACTTC

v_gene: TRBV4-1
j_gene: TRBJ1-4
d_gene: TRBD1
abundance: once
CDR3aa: CASSHEKGQGTLHEKLFF
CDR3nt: TGCGCCAGCAGCCACGAAAAAGGACAGGGGACGCTGCATGAAAAACTGTTTTTT

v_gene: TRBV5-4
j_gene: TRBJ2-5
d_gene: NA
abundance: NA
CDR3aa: CASSPRPVETQYF
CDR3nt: TGTGCCAGCAGCCCGAGACCCGTTGAGACCCAGTACTTC

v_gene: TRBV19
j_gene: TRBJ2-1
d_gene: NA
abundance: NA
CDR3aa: CASSIRGGEQFF
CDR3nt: TGTGCCAGTAGTATACGAGGGGGTGAGCAGTTCTTC

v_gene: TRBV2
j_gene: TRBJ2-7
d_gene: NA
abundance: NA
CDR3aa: CASSDGQGIRYEQYF
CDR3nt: TGTGCCAGCAGTGACGGGCAGGGGATACGATACGAGCAGTACTTC

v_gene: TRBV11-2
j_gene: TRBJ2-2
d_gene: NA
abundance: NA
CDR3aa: CASSLSQGISAGELFF
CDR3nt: TGTGCCAGCAGCTTATCCCAGGGAATATCGGCCGGGGAGCTGTTTTTT

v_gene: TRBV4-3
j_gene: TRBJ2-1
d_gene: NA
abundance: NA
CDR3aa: CASSQDLRRGGYNEQFF
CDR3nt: TGCGCCAGCAGCCAAGATCTCCGCAGGGGGGGCTACAATGAGCAGTTCTTC

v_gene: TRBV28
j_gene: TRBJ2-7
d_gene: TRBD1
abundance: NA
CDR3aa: CASISWQQQGNYEQYF
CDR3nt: TGTGCCAGCATTTCTTGGCAACAACAGGGGAACTACGAGCAGTACTTC

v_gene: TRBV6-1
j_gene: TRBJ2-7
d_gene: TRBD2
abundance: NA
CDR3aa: CATPITSGSSYEQYF
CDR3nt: TGTGCCACCCCTATTACGAGCGGGAGCTCCTACGAGCAGTACTTC

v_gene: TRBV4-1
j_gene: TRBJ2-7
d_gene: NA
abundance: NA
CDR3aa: CASSQGPRGQYEQYF
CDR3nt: TGCGCCAGCAGCCAAGGGCCGCGGGGCCAATACGAGCAGTACTTC

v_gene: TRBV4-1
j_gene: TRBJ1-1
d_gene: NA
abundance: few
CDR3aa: CASSQDLGVRYTEAFF
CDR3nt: TGCGCCAGCAGCCAAGATCTGGGCGTAAGGTACACTGAAGCTTTCTTT

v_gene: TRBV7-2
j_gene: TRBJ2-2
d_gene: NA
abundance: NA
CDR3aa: CASSLQGRVPGELFF
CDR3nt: TGTGCCAGCAGCTTGCAGGGAAGGGTACCCGGGGAGCTGTTTTTT

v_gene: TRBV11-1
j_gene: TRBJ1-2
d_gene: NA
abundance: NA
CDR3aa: CASSGETNYGYTF
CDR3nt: TGTGCCAGCTCAGGGGAGACTAACTATGGCTACACCTTC

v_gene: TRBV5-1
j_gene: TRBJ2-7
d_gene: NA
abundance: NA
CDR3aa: CASSAGTVGYEQYF
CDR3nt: TGCGCCAGCAGCGCAGGGACCGTGGGTTACGAGCAGTACTTC

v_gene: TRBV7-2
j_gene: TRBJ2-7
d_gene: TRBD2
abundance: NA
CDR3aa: CASSLALGLAGVYEQYF
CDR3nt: TGTGCCAGCAGCTTAGCCCTCGGACTAGCGGGGGTTTACGAGCAGTACTTC

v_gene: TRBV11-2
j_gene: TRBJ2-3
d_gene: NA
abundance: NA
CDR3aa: CASSLVRTTDTQYF
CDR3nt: TGTGCCAGCAGCTTGGTAAGGACCACAGATACGCAGTATTTT

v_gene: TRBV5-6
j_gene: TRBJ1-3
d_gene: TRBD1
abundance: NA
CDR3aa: CASSLLLTGAGSGNTIYF
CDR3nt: TGTGCCAGCAGCTTACTTCTAACAGGGGCCGGATCTGGAAACACCATATATTTT

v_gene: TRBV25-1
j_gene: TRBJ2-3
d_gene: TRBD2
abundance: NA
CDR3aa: CASTPGLAGWGTDTQYF
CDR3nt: TGTGCCAGCACACCGGGACTAGCGGGATGGGGCACAGATACGCAGTATTTT

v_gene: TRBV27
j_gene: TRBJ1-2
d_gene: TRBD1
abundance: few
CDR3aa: CASSLRQGYGYTF
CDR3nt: TGTGCCAGCAGTCTACGACAGGGCTATGGCTACACCTTC

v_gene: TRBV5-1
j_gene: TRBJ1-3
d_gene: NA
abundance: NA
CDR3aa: CASKRAYSGNTIYF
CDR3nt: TGCGCCAGCAAACGAGCCTACTCTGGAAACACCATATATTTT

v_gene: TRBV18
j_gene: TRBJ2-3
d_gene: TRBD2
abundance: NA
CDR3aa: CASSPSSGSVTDTQYF
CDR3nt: TGTGCCAGCTCACCGTCTAGCGGGAGTGTGACAGATACGCAGTATTTT

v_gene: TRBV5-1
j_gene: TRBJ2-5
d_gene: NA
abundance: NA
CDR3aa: CASSGGQRGGETQYF
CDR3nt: TGCGCCAGCAGCGGCGGGCAGCGAGGAGGAGAGACCCAGTACTTC

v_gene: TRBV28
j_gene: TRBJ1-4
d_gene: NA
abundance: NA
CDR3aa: CASSFSSLRVKLFF
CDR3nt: TGTGCCAGCAGTTTTTCCTCACTCCGGGTAAAACTGTTTTTT

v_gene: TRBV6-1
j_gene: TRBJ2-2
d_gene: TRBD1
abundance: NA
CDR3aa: CASSEQGADTGELFF
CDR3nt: TGTGCCAGCAGTGAACAGGGGGCTGACACCGGGGAGCTGTTTTTT

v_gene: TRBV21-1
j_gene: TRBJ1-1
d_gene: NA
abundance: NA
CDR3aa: CASSKGLSDRDTEAFF
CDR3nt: TGTGCCAGCAGCAAAGGGTTGTCGGACAGGGACACTGAAGCTTTCTTT

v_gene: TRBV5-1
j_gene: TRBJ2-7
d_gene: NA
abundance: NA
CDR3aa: CASSFRHPVYEQYF
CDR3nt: TGCGCCAGCAGCTTTCGACATCCTGTCTACGAGCAGTACTTC

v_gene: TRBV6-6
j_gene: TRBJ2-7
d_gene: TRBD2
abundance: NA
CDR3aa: CASSYSAGGSYEQYF
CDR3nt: TGTGCCAGCAGTTACTCGGCGGGAGGCTCCTACGAGCAGTACTTC

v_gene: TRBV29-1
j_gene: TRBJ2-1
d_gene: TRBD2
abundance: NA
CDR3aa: CSVVAGGAGDEQFF
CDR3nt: TGCAGCGTTGTAGCGGGAGGCGCGGGAGATGAGCAGTTCTTC

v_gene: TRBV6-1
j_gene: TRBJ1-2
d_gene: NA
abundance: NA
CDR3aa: CASSERFPGTDGYTF
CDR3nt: TGTGCCAGCAGTGAACGGTTCCCTGGGACGGATGGCTACACCTTC

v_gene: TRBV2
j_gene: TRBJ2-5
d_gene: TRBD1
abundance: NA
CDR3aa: CASRLDRGETQYF
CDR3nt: TGTGCCAGCAGACTGGACAGGGGTGAGACCCAGTACTTC

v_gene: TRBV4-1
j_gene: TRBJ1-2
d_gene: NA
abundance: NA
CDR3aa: CASSRPGSSYGYTF
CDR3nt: TGCGCCAGCAGCCGCCCAGGGAGCTCCTATGGCTACACCTTC

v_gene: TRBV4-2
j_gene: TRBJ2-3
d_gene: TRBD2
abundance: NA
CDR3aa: CASSQDMLAGGRTDTQYF
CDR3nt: TGTGCCAGCAGCCAAGATATGCTAGCGGGGGGACGCACAGATACGCAGTATTTT

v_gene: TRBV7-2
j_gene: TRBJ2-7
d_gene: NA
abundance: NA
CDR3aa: CASSLTRDIYEQYF
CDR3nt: TGTGCCAGCAGCCTCACCCGGGACATCTACGAGCAGTACTTC

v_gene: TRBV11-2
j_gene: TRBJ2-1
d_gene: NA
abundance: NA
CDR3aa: CASSSHGLFSEEYEQFF
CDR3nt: TGTGCCAGCAGCTCTCATGGGTTATTCTCGGAGGAATATGAGCAGTTCTTC

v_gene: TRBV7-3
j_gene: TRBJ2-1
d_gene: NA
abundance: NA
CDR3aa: CASSIGTGREQFF
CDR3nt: TGTGCCAGCAGCATCGGGACTGGCCGCGAGCAGTTCTTC

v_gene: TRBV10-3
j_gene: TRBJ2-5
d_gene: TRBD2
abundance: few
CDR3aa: CAISELADQQETQYF
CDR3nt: TGTGCCATCAGTGAGCTAGCGGACCAGCAAGAGACCCAGTACTTC

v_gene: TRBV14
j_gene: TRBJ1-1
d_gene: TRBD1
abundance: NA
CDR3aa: CASSQDAGGGTEAFF
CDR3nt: TGTGCCAGCAGCCAAGATGCAGGGGGCGGCACTGAAGCTTTCTTT

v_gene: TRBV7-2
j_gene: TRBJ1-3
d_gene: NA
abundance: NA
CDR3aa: CASSNGGHSGNTIYF
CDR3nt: TGTGCCAGCTCTAACGGGGGGCACTCTGGAAACACCATATATTTT

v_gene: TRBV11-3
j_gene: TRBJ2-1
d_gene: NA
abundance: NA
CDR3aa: CASSYRGYNEQFF
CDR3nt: TGTGCCAGCAGTTATCGGGGATACAATGAGCAGTTCTTC